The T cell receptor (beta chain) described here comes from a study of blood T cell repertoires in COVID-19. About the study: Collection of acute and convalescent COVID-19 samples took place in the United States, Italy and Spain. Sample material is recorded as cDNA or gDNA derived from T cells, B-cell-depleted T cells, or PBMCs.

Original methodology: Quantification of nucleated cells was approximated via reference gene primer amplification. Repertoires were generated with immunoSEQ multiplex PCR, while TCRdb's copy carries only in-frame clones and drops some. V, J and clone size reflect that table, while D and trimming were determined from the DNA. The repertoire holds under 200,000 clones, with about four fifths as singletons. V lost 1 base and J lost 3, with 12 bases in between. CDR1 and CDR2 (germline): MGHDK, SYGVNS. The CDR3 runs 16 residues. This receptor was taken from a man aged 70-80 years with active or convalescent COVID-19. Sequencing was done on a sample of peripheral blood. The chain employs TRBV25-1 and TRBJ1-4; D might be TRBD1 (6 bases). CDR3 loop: CASSESTGRPNEKLFF. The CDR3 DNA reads TGTGCCAGCAGTGAATCCACAGGGCGACCTAATGAAAAACTGTTTTTT.